The 7 T cell receptor beta chains in this list originate from one sample, sequenced in a study of blood T cells in healthy people across ages. A second PCR, run for about 7 to 11 cycles, used a sample-barcoded 5' primer plus a J-beta primer mix. One entry per CDR3 protein results from TCRdb running MiXCR on the 5' RACE reads. The repertoire holds some 690,000 distinct CDR3 sequences, with over 20% as singletons. The sample comprised blood. Receptors originate from a man between 65 and 85 years old in good health.

The chain carries TRBV4-3 and TRBJ2-1; D remains unclear. Trimming removed 2 bases at V and 9 bases at J, with 5 bases between. Germline V CDR1 and CDR2: LGHNA, YSLEER. CDR3 length equals 11 residues. DNA for the CDR3: TGCGCCAGCAGCCAAACGGGTGAGCAGTTCTTC. This translates into CASSQTGEQFF.

This clonotype was seen a handful of times. The J gene is TRBJ2-3, the V gene TRBV19; D possibly corresponds to TRBD1 (6 bases). CDR1 and CDR2 from the germline V gene are LNHDA and SQIVND (reference sequence). CDR3 length equals 15 residues. Deletions cut 3 bases from V and 7 bases from J, with 17 bases between. CDR3 DNA: TGTGCCAGTAGTATGGGGGCGGACGCCACGCATACGCAGTATTTT. This gives the protein CASSMGADATHTQYF.

The chain employs TRBV12-3 or TRBV12-4 and TRBJ2-7; TRBD2 agrees at 9 bases. V gave up 2 bases and J gave up 5 bases; unmatched junction bases: 7. The CDR3 has 15 amino acids. The CDR3 sequence: CASSLSLAGSHEQYV. As DNA, the CDR3 is TGTGCCAGCAGTTTAAGTCTAGCGGGATCTCACGAGCAGTACGTC.

The genes are TRBV20-1 and TRBJ1-6, with 7 nucleotides matching TRBD1. Trimming at V came to 0 bases and at J to 9 bases, leaving 5 bases not matched to a gene. Germline V lookup: CDR1 DFQATT, CDR2 SNEGSKA (reference sequence). The CDR3 runs to 14 residues. This CDR3 is CSARDVRGTSPLHF. CDR3 DNA sequence: TGCAGTGCTAGAGATGTCAGGGGGACTTCACCCCTCCACTTT.

This clonotype was detected only a few times. This chain joins TRBV7-3 and TRBJ2-1; TRBD2 matches at 14 bases. Trimming removed 5 bases from V and 8 bases from J; junction bases left unmatched: 5. CDR3 length: 15 amino acids. Germline lookup yields CDR1 SGHTA and CDR2 FQGTGA. The CDR3: CASSLGTSGSYEQFF. In nucleotides, the CDR3 is TGTGCCAGCAGCCTCGGGACTAGCGGGAGTTATGAGCAGTTCTTC.

This clonotype was picked up a small number of times. The chain recombines TRBV5-6 with TRBJ2-5; D gene ambiguous. With the DNA end fitting TRBJ2-7 better, the J assignment may be wrong. Germline CDR1 SGHDT, CDR2 YYEEEE. CDR3 length: 12 residues. This CDR3 reads CASSLSGHEQYV. CDR3 sequence (DNA): TGTGCCAGCAGCTTATCTGGCCACGAGCAGTACGTC.

The CDR3 DNA follows: TGTGCCAGCAGCCGAACACAGGGGAGATATGGCTACACCTTC. Its protein is CASSRTQGRYGYTF. This chain uses TRBV6-5 with TRBJ1-2; 7 nucleotides match TRBD1. Germline values: CDR1 MNHEY, CDR2 SVGAGI. CDR3 size: 14 residues. The V gene end was trimmed by 6 bases and the J gene end by 5 bases; junction bases not matched to a gene: 9.